This TCR beta chain was documented in a study of blood T cell repertoires in COVID-19. The CDR3 is made up of 13 amino acids. V lost 6 bases and J 1 base, leaving 6 bases between the germline ends. Germline-derived CDR1 and CDR2 are MDHEN and SYDVKM. Sequenced by immunoSEQ multiplex PCR; TCRdb stores in-frame clones only, minus some. The table records over 200,000 clones, 70% to 90% of them present only once. The chain joins TRBV28 to TRBJ2-2, with a weak D call TRBD1 (6 bases). The sequence was obtained from a woman aged 45 to 65 in a cohort exposed to, infected with or recovered from COVID-19 (not recorded which). Sequencing input: PBMCs or T cells enriched from blood (not recorded which). The CDR3 sequence is CASRTGNTGELFF. The CDR3 nucleotides read TGTGCCAGCAGGACAGGGAACACCGGGGAGCTGTTTTTT.